This T cell receptor beta chain came from a study of PD-1 blockade in classical Hodgkin lymphoma. Study outcomes and limitations: In newly diagnosed patients, baseline TCR diversity was reportedly below that of healthy donors. Sources of repertoire differences remain undefined, possibly disease activity or prior therapy.

TCRdb's copy holds only in-frame clones and misses some; the assay was immunoSEQ multiplex PCR. The sample includes about 5,500 clones, 85% to 90% of them seen just once. The sample's time point: newly diagnosed, previously untreated cHL patient sample. Magnetic negative selection was used to purify CD8+ T cells from thawed PBMCs. Untreated, newly diagnosed classical Hodgkin lymphoma PBMCs were used for comparison. This CDR3 comprises 16 residues. Germline trimming cut 2 bases from V and 2 bases from J; bases unmatched to any gene: 4. The germline gives CDR1 MGHDK, CDR2 SYGVNS. Note on this clone: Its antigen is currently unknown.

The sequence came from a human donor with classical Hodgkin lymphoma. The rearrangement uses TRBV25-1 and TRBJ1-5; 9 bases fit TRBD1. The source material was CD8+ T cells from blood. The DNA for the CDR3 is TGTGCCAGCAGTGAAGAAACAGGGGGCCGCAATCAGCCCCAGCATTTT. Its protein is CASSEETGGRNQPQHF.